The 12 T cell receptor beta chains below were found in one sample sequenced in a study of tumor-infiltrating lymphocytes in localized non-small cell lung cancer. The data were produced by immunoSEQ multiplex PCR, yet TCRdb's version contains in-frame clones alone and is incomplete. The sample records some 15,000 clones, around 41% being singletons. The sequenced sample was lung tumor tissue. The receptors were sampled from a human donor with non-small cell lung cancer.

This clone showed up just a few times. The chain uses TRBV10-3 and TRBJ1-4; 9 bases are a match to TRBD1. The CDR3 covers 15 residues. Germline V CDR1 and CDR2: ENHRY, SYGVKD. Trimming removed 3 bases from V and 8 bases from J; junction bases left unmatched: 7. The CDR3 coding sequence is TGTGCCATCAGTGAAGGGGGGACAGGGAGGGAAAAACTGTTTTTT. Translated: CAISEGGTGREKLFF.

The V and J genes are TRBV5-1 and TRBJ1-1; 7 bases map to TRBD1. Germline V gene sequence: CDR1 SGHRS, CDR2 YFSETQ. This CDR3 spans 17 amino acids. The V segment lost 4 bases and the J segment 2 bases; nucleotides outside the gene matches: 14. CDR3 residues: CASSQGGARSQNTEAFF. CDR3 sequence (DNA): TGCGCCAGCAGCCAAGGGGGCGCGAGATCGCAAAACACTGAAGCTTTCTTT.

The chain uses TRBV7-2 and TRBJ2-1; a weak D match, TRBD1 (6 bases). Germline-derived CDR1 and CDR2 are SGHTA and FQGNSA. The V end lost 5 bases, the J end lost 3 bases, and 14 bases lay between the germline ends. CDR3 length equals 15 residues. The CDR3 DNA reads TGTGCCAGCAGCCCTTCGGCAGGGGTCTACAATGAGCAGTTCTTC. It codes for CASSPSAGVYNEQFF.

There are a few counts of this clone. As DNA, the CDR3 is TGTGCCTGCCGGGGGGGAACGAACACCGGGGAGCTGTTTTTT. Its translation: CACRGGTNTGELFF. This chain links TRBV28 with TRBJ2-2; 8 positions agree with TRBD2. J lost 0 bases, V lost 11 bases, and 5 bases had no gene match. This CDR3 contains 14 residues. Germline V CDR1 and CDR2: MDHEN, SYDVKM.

This clone was counted only a few times. The chain employs TRBV27 and TRBJ2-7, with D perhaps matching TRBD1 (6 bases). Germline V CDR1 and CDR2: MNHEY, SMNVEV (reference sequence). V gave up 5 bases and J gave up 0 bases, with 11 bases separating them. The CDR3 runs to 14 residues. CDR3 nucleotide sequence: TGTGCCAGCAGTCGACGGGACAACTCCTACGAGCAGTACTTC. Translated, it gives CASSRRDNSYEQYF.

The rearrangement uses TRBV7-2 and TRBJ2-1, with a possible D match to TRBD2 (5 bases). Trimming took 1 base from V and 3 from J, leaving 7 bases between them. The V gene's germline CDR1 is SGHTA and CDR2 FQGNSA. The CDR3 totals 14 residues. CDR3 coding DNA: TGTGCCAGCAGCTTAGGAGGGTTCTACAATGAGCAGTTCTTC. Translated, it gives CASSLGGFYNEQFF.

J is TRBJ1-1 and V is TRBV5-4; tentatively, D is TRBD1 (5 bases). The CDR3 has 15 amino acids. Trimming shortened V by 4 bases and J by 0 bases, and 13 bases separated the two germline ends. Germline values: CDR1 SGHNT, CDR2 YYREEE (reference sequence). This CDR3 reads CASSSGGTVNTEAFF. The CDR3 DNA is TGTGCCAGCAGCAGTGGGGGTACGGTGAACACTGAAGCTTTCTTT. Drawing the rest from reference TRBV5-4 and TRBJ1-1, the complete variable domain is ETGVTQSPTHLIKTRGQQVTLRCSSQSGHNTVSWYQQALGQGPQFIFQYYREEENGRGNFPPRFSGLQFPNYSSELNVNALELDDSALYLCASSSGGTVNTEAFFGQGTRLTVV.

By proportion, this clone is medium-sized. The chain employs TRBV5-1 and TRBJ2-5; 9 bases map to TRBD1. The CDR3 contains 15 residues. After removal of 4 bases from V and 2 bases from J, the junction contained 6 bases not matched to a gene. From germline, CDR1 is SGHRS and CDR2 YFSETQ. This CDR3 reads CASSTPGQGQETQYF. CDR3 bases: TGCGCCAGCAGCACCCCGGGACAGGGACAAGAGACCCAGTACTTC.

This clone was observed once. The V gene is TRBV28, the J gene TRBJ1-2; 10 bases fit TRBD1. Germline trimming cut 3 bases from V and 4 bases from J; bases unmatched to any gene: 8. The V gene's germline CDR1 is MDHEN and CDR2 SYDVKM. The CDR3 spans 16 residues. The CDR3 region has the DNA TGTGCCAGCAGTTTGTCCGGGACAGGGGACTCCTATGGCTACACCTTC. Translation: CASSLSGTGDSYGYTF.

This clone was detected only a few times. CDR3: CSATAYETQYF. The CDR3, as DNA: TGCAGTGCTACCGCGTACGAGACCCAGTACTTC. This sequence joins TRBV20-1 and TRBJ2-5, with D hard to call. Looked up from germline, CDR1 is DFQATT and CDR2 is SNEGSKA (reference sequence). V gave up 4 bases and J gave up 5 bases, with 8 bases separating them. The CDR3 has 11 amino acids.

This clone was detected only once. The rearrangement uses TRBV27 and TRBJ2-7; D not resolved. Germline CDR1 MNHEY, CDR2 SMNVEV (reference sequence). The CDR3 extends over 14 amino acids. The ends were cut back, 0 bases at V and 7 bases at J, with 13 bases in the middle. As DNA, the CDR3 is TGTGCCAGCAGTTTATCTTCCCCCCTATCAGAGCAGTACTTC. Protein sequence: CASSLSSPLSEQYF.

V usage is TRBV7-8 and J usage is TRBJ2-7; D unclear. Germline CDR1 SGHVS, CDR2 FQNEAQ. This CDR3 contains 12 residues. V lost 6 bases to trimming and J lost 0 bases, with 6 bases between them. The CDR3 here is CASSPSSYEQYF. The CDR3 DNA sequence: TGTGCCAGCAGTCCCAGCTCCTACGAGCAGTACTTC.